This T cell receptor (beta chain) was profiled in a study of Ad26.COV2.S vaccination and SARS-CoV-2 variants. Sequenced by immunoSEQ multiplex PCR; TCRdb stores in-frame clones only, minus some. The table includes 250,000 or so clones, around 88% detected once. The treatment: about 20 received Ad26.COV2.S at low or high dose, single or two shots; a few received placebo; per-sample allocation not given. Samples were taken on day 63 after the first vaccine or placebo injection. The CDR3 sequence is 15 residues long. Per the germline V gene, CDR1 is LNHDA and CDR2 is SQIVND (reference sequence). V lost 5 bases, J lost 5 bases, and 15 bases lay in between.

This material consisted of peripheral blood, taken in a trial of Ad26.COV2.S vaccine versus placebo. The source is a person aged 18-60 years who received the Ad26.COV2.S COVID-19 vaccine or a placebo. The chain joins TRBV19 to TRBJ1-4; the D gene is possibly TRBD1 (6 bases). CDR3 loop: CASSPPGGGNEKLFF. The CDR3 nucleotides read TGTGCCAGTAGTCCCCCGGGGGGCGGAAATGAAAAACTGTTTTTT.